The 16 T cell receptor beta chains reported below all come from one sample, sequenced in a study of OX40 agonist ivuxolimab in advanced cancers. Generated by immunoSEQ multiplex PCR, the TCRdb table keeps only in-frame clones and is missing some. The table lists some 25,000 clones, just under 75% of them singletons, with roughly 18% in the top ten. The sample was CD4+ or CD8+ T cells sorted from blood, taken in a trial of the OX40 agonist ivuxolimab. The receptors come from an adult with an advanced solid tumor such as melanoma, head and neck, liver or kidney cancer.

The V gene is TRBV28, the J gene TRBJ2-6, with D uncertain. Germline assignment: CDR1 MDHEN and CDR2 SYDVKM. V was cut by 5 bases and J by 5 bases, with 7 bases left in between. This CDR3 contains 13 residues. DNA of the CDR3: TGTGCCAGCAGTCCCTCCAGGGCCAACGTCCTGACTTTC. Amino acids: CASSPSRANVLTF.

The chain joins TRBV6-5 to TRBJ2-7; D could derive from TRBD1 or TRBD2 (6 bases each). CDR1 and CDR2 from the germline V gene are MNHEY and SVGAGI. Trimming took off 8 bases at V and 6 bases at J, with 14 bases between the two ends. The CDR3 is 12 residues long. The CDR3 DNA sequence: TGTGCCAGCGGCTTACAGGGAGGCGAGCAGTACTTC. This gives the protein CASGLQGGEQYF.

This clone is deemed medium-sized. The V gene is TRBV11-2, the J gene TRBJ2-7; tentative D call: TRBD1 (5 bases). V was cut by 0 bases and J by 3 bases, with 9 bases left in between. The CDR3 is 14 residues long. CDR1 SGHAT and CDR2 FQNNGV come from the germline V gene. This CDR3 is CASSLEAGNYEQYF. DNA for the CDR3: TGTGCCAGCAGCTTAGAAGCAGGGAACTACGAGCAGTACTTC.

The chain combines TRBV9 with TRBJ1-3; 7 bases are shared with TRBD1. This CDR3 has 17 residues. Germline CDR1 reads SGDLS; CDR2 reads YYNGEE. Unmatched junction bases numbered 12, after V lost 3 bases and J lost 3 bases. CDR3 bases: TGTGCCAGCAGCGAACGGGACAGAGTGAGCGTTGGAAACACCATATATTTT. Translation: CASSERDRVSVGNTIYF.

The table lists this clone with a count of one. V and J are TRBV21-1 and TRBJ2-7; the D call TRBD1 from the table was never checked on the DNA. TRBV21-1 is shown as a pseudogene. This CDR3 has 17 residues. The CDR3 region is CAGEFRGAAIKPHEQYF. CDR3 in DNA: TGTGCCGGAGAATTCAGGGGTGCTGCTATTAAGCCCCACGAGCAGTACTTC.

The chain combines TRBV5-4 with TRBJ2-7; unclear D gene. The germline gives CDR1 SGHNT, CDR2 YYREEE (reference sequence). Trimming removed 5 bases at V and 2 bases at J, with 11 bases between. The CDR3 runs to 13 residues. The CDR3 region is CASSFGPTYEQYF. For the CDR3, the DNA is TGTGCCAGCAGTTTTGGCCCCACCTACGAGCAGTACTTC.

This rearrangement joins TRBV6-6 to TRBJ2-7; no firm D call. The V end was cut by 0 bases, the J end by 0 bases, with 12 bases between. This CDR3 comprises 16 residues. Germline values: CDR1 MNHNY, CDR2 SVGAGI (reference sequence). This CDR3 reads CASSYSNPSYSYEQYF. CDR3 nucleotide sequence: TGTGCCAGCAGTTACTCGAACCCGTCGTACTCCTACGAGCAGTACTTC.

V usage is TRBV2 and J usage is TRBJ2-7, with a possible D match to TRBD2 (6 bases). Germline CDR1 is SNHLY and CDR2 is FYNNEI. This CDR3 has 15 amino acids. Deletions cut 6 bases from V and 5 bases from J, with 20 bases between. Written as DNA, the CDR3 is TGTGCCAGCAGGGTTGGCCGGGGGAAAGTTAACGAGCAGTACTTC. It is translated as CASRVGRGKVNEQYF.

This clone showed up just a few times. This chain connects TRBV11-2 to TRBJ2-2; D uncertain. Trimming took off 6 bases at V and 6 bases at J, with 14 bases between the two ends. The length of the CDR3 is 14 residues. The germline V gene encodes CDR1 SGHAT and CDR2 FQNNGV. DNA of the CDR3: TGTGCCAGCAGGCTGGGGAAGTTTTCCGGGGAGCTGTTTTTT. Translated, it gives CASRLGKFSGELFF.

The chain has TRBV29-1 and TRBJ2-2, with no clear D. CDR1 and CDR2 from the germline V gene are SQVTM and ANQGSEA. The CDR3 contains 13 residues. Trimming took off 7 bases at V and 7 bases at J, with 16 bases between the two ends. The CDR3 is CSAPGWLDGELFF. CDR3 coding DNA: TGCAGCGCCCCCGGTTGGCTGGACGGGGAGCTGTTTTTT.

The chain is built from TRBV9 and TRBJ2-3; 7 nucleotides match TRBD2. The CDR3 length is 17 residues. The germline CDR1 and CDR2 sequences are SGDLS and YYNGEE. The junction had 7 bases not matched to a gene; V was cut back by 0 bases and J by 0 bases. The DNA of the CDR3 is TGTGCCAGCAGCGTAGAGATACGGGGGGATAGCACAGATACGCAGTATTTT. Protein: CASSVEIRGDSTDTQYF.

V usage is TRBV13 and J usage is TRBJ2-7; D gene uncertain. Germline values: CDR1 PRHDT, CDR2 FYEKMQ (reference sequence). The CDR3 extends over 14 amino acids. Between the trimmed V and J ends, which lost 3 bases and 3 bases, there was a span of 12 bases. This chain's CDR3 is CASSFRMAFYEQYF. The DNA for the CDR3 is TGTGCCAGCAGCTTCCGTATGGCTTTCTACGAGCAGTACTTC.

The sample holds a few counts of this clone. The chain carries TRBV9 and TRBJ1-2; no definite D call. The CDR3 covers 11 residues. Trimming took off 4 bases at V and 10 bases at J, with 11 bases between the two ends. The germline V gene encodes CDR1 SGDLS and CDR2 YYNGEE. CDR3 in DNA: TGTGCCAGCAGCCTTCGGGCCGACTACACCTTC. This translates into CASSLRADYTF. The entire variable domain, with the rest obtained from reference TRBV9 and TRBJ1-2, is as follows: DSGVTQTPKHLITATGQRVTLRCSPRSGDLSVYWYQQSLDQGLQFLIQYYNGEERAKGNILERFSAQQFPDLHSELNLSSLELGDSALYFCASSLRADYTFGSGTRLTVV.

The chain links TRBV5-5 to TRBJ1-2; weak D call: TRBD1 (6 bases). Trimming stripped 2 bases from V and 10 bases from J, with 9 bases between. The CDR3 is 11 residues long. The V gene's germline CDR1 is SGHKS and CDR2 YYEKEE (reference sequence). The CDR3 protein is CASSLGGYYTF. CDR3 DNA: TGTGCCAGCAGCTTAGGGGGGTACTACACCTTC.

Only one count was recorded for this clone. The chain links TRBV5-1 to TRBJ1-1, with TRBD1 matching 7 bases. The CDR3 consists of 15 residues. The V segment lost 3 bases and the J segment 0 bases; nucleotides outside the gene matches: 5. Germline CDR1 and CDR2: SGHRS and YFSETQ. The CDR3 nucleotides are TGCGCCAGCAGCTCCCGACAGGGCATGAACACTGAAGCTTTCTTT. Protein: CASSSRQGMNTEAFF.

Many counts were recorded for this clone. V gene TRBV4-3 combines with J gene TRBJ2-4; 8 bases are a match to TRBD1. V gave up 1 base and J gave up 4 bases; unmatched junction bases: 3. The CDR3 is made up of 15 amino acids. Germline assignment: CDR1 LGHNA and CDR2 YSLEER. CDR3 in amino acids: CASSQVRDRKNIQYF. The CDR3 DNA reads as TGCGCCAGCAGCCAAGTAAGGGACAGGAAAAACATTCAGTACTTC.